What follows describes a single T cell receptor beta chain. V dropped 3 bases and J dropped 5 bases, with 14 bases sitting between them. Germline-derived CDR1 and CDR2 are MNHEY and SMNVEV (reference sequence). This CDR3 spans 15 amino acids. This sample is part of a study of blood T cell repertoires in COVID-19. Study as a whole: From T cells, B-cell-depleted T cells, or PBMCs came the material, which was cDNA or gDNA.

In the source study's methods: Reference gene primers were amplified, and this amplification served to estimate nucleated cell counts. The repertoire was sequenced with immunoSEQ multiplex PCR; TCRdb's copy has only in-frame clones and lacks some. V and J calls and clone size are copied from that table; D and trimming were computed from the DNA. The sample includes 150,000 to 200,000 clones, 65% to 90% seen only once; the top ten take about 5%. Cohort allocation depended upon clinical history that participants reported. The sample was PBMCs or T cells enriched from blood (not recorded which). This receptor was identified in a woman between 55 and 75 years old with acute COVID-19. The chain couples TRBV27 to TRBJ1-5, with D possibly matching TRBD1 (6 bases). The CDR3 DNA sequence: TGTGCCAGCAGTTTCCGGGGGGGGCAAGATCAGCCCCAGCATTTT. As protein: CASSFRGGQDQPQHF.